This TCR beta chain is from a study of OX40 agonist ivuxolimab in advanced cancers. About the investigation overall: The costimulatory receptor OX40 (CD134) was targeted by ivuxolimab, a fully human IgG2 agonistic monoclonal antibody. Intravenous ivuxolimab was administered to patients every 2 weeks at six dose levels: 0.01, 0.1, 0.3, 1.5, 3 and 10 mg/kg. Of the 50 to 55 dose-escalation patients, hepatocellular carcinoma was present in about 20, melanoma in roughly 15, renal cell carcinoma in 9 and head and neck cancer in 9. A male proportion of under 85% and a mean age of approximately 60 years, ranging from 23 to 79, were recorded for the dose-escalation cohort. Patients were allowed to have had prior anti-PD-1, anti-PD-L1 or anti-CTLA-4 therapy, and 30% to 40% of the dose-escalation patients had previously received checkpoint inhibitors. Three dose-escalation patients achieved partial responses, one with hepatocellular carcinoma and two with cutaneous melanoma. Peripheral TCRbeta sequencing aimed to test whether ivuxolimab altered TCR sequence diversity and caused clonal T-cell expansion. The monotherapy dose-escalation portion (N = 52 patients) of the phase I ivuxolimab trial is reported in the paper.

Genomic DNA was extracted from sorted cells for sequencing of the TCRbeta CDR3 region. The immunoSEQ Assay was used for sequencing of TCRbeta CDR3 regions. TCRdb retrieved this table from immuneACCESS and kept in-frame rearrangements only. Not all clones are present; in checked studies, unresolved V genes account for under half, and no reason is known for the remainder. The sample table contains about 30,000 clones; only one count was recorded for less than 90% of them. The top ten clonotypes cover more than 20% of the sample. This clone was observed once. No antigen is known for it. No per-base quality is available; no much larger clone lies one base away. Results and caveats for the whole study, not just this receptor: In partial responders in the 0.1-3.0 mg/kg groups, normalized peripheral clonal expansion was found to be among the lowest, especially among CD8+ T cells. On average, CD8+ T cells showed more expanded clones than CD4+ T cells after ivuxolimab. Which antigens the clonally expanded peripheral T cells were specific for was not determined. At doses from 0.1 to 3.0 mg/kg, clonal expansion was seen in both CD4+ and CD8+ blood T cells between baseline and week 6. Low levels of normalized T-cell clonal expansion were also seen in some patients who did not respond.

From V the trimming removes 5 bases and from J it removes 2 bases, while the gene matches leave 2 bases of the junction unaccounted for. Sequences SGHVS (CDR1) and FNYEAQ (CDR2) are obtained from the germline V gene. Reading from cysteine to phenylalanine, the CDR3 counts 13 amino acids. The entry retains the CDR3 DNA only, 39 bases that are in frame from base 1. The trial excluded patients who had a history of autoimmune disease or were on systemic immunosuppression. Peripheral blood for TCR sequencing was collected from all dose cohorts at baseline, on cycle 4 day 1, and on cycle 7 day 1. Samples were obtained from an open-label, multicenter, first-in-human phase I dose-escalation trial of ivuxolimab. Adults with locally advanced or metastatic head and neck squamous cell, hepatocellular, melanoma or renal cell carcinoma were enrolled in the trial. Before TCR sequencing, CD4+ T cells and CD8+ T cells from peripheral blood were sorted into separate populations.

Sequenced here: CD4+ or CD8+ T cells sorted from blood, sampled in a trial of the OX40 agonist ivuxolimab. The rearranged segments are TRBV7-6 and TRBJ2-7, with 8 middle bases fitting TRBD2. The origin of this receptor is an adult with an advanced solid tumor such as melanoma, head and neck, liver or kidney cancer. CDR3 sequence: CASSPGGAYEQYF. The DNA reads as follows: TGTGCCAGCAGCCCGGGGGGGGCCTACGAGCAGTACTTC.